This is a list of T cell receptor beta chains from one sample in a study of T-cell memory formation after mild COVID-19. TCRdb reprocessed the 5' RACE reads via MiXCR and lists one record per CDR3 protein. Here the sample spans approximately 400,000 distinct CDR3 sequences, approximately 24% being singletons. The source material was PBMCs or a T cell subset sorted from them (not recorded which). The receptors were sampled from an adult woman who had mild COVID-19 (a few samples of this study predate the infection). Cell type and time point are not known. The CDR3 runs from the conserved cysteine through the conserved F or W. The D gene is left open where the match is weak. Clone size is not always given. Where it is, it says once, few, many or a class for expanded clones.

clone size	V gene	D gene	J gene	CDR3 DNA	CDR3 protein
few	TRBV7-8	TRBD1	TRBJ1-3	TGTGCCAGCAGCGCGACAGGGTCTGGAAACACCATATATTTT	CASSATGSGNTIYF
.	TRBV20-1	TRBD1	TRBJ2-2	TGCAGTGCAATGACAGGGGGTGCGAACACCGGGGAGCTGTTTTTT	CSAMTGGANTGELFF
few	TRBV5-6	.	TRBJ2-7	TGTGCCAGCAGCTTGGAAAAACCGGGACACCTCAACCTTCCCTACGAGCAGTACTTC	CASSLEKPGHLNLPYEQYF
.	TRBV24-1	.	TRBJ2-3	TGTGCCACCAGTGGGGGCACAGATACGCAGTATTTT	CATSGGTDTQYF
.	TRBV5-1	.	TRBJ2-7	TGCGCCAGCAGCTCGGGGCAGGAGCGAATCTACGAGCAGTACTTC	CASSSGQERIYEQYF
many	TRBV12-3/TRBV12-4	TRBD1	TRBJ2-7	TGTGCCAGCAGGGACAGGGGTACCTACGAGCAGTACTTC	CASRDRGTYEQYF
few	TRBV7-2	.	TRBJ2-1	TGTGCCAGCAGCTTAGAGGGAGGTGGTCTGCGTACGGGGTTCTTC	CASSLEGGGLRTGFF
many	TRBV18	.	TRBJ2-5	TGTGCCAGCTCACCTTCGTACCAAGAGACCCAGTACTTC	CASSPSYQETQYF
.	TRBV7-2	TRBD2	TRBJ2-1	TGTGCCAGCAGCTCCAGGCCGGGAGGGCATGAGCAGTTCTTC	CASSSRPGGHEQFF
.	TRBV20-1	TRBD1	TRBJ1-1	TGCAGTCCGAAGACAGGGAGTGATACTGAAGCTTTCTTT	CSPKTGSDTEAFF
.	TRBV7-2	TRBD1	TRBJ2-4	TGTGCCAGCAGCTCGGACAGGGCGGACATTCAGTACTTC	CASSSDRADIQYF
.	TRBV12-3/TRBV12-4	.	TRBJ2-4	TGTGCCAGCAGTTTTGAACAGGTTCTAGCCAAAAACATTCAGTACTTC	CASSFEQVLAKNIQYF
.	TRBV5-1	TRBD2	TRBJ2-1	TGCGCCAGCAGCTTGTTGCGGGAGGGCCCCTATGAGCAGTTCTTC	CASSLLREGPYEQFF
.	TRBV11-2	.	TRBJ2-5	TGTGCCAGCAGCAACCTGAAAGAGACCCAGTACTTC	CASSNLKETQYF
.	TRBV7-9	TRBD2	TRBJ2-1	TGTGCCAGCAGCCCGTCCGGGACTAGCCTGTACAATGAGCAGTTCTTC	CASSPSGTSLYNEQFF